This entry lists 8 T cell receptor beta chains sequenced from one sample in a study of PD-1 and CTLA-4 blockade in melanoma. The protocol was immunoSEQ multiplex PCR, while the TCRdb copy is restricted to in-frame clones and leaves out a portion. The table shows more than 25,000 clones, with around nine tenths occurring only once. The material was CD8+ T cells from peripheral blood, obtained before anti-PD-1 treatment. Receptors originate from a human donor with melanoma.

The chain has TRBV29-1 and TRBJ2-7; 9 bases match TRBD2. With 3 bases clipped from V and 7 bases from J, the junction kept 4 bases outside the gene matches. Germline V CDR1 and CDR2: SQVTM, ANQGSEA. This CDR3 has 12 amino acids. In nucleotides, the CDR3 is TGCAGCGTTGAGGGGCTAGCGGGGGAGCAGTACTTC. Translation: CSVEGLAGEQYF.

The V gene is TRBV16, the J gene TRBJ2-2, with 8 bases fitting TRBD1. Trimming took 6 bases from V and 7 from J; bases not matched to a gene: 7. Per the germline V gene, CDR1 is KGHSY and CDR2 is FQNENV. The CDR3 is 14 residues long. As DNA, the CDR3 is TGTGCCAGCAGTCGGACAGGGAAGAACGGGGAGCTGTTTTTT. This codes for CASSRTGKNGELFF.

The chain employs TRBV5-1 and TRBJ1-5; 7 nucleotides agree with TRBD1. The CDR3 spans 18 residues. The germline CDR1 and CDR2 sequences are SGHRS and YFSETQ. The J segment lost 0 bases and the V segment lost 4 bases, leaving 13 bases of the junction unmatched. As DNA, the CDR3 is TGCGCCAGCAGCCCGCGGCGGGAGGGGGCGCATAGCAATCAGCCCCAGCATTTT. It is translated as CASSPRREGAHSNQPQHF.

This rearrangement joins TRBV27 to TRBJ2-7; 10 positions agree with TRBD2. CDR1 and CDR2 (germline): MNHEY, SMNVEV (reference sequence). The CDR3 covers 15 residues. Trimming took 3 bases from V and 2 from J; bases not matched to a gene: 4. CDR3 in amino acids: CASSFGTSATYEQYF. The CDR3, as DNA: TGTGCCAGCAGTTTTGGGACTAGCGCTACCTACGAGCAGTACTTC.

The rearrangement uses TRBV3-1 (or the pseudogene TRBV3-2) and TRBJ2-5; the match to TRBD1 covers 7 bases. The CDR3 loop spans 13 amino acids. Trimming took 5 bases from V and 2 from J; bases not matched to a gene: 2. CDR1 and CDR2 from the germline V gene are LGHDT and YNNKEL (reference sequence). The CDR3 is CASSTDRQETQYF. The CDR3 bases are TGTGCCAGCAGCACGGACAGGCAAGAGACCCAGTACTTC.

The chain uses TRBV29-1 and TRBJ2-5, with D perhaps matching TRBD2 (6 bases). CDR3 length equals 13 residues. The germline V gene has CDR1 SQVTM and CDR2 ANQGSEA. With 3 bases removed from V and 2 bases from J, the gap between germline ends came to 10 bases. CDR3 in amino acids: CSVDAGIQETQYF. The CDR3 coding sequence is TGCAGCGTTGATGCGGGGATTCAAGAGACCCAGTACTTC. Together with reference TRBV29-1 and TRBJ2-5, the CDR3 gives the full variable domain: SAVISQKPSRDICQRGTSLTIQCQVDSQVTMMFWYRQQPGQSLTLIATANQGSEATYESGFVIDKFPISRPNLTFSTLTVSNMSPEDSSIYLCSVDAGIQETQYFGPGTRLLVL.

Written as DNA, the CDR3 is TGTGCCAGCAGCCTGGGGGGGACTCCTACCTACGAGCAGTACTTC. Its protein product is CASSLGGTPTYEQYF. The chain uses TRBV11-2 and TRBJ2-7, with 7 positions matching TRBD2. CDR1 and CDR2 from the germline V gene are SGHAT and FQNNGV. The CDR3 is 15 amino acids. With V trimmed by 5 bases and J by 2 bases, 9 bases remained unmatched.

The genes are TRBV10-2 and TRBJ2-1, with D possibly being TRBD1 (5 bases). CDR3 length equals 16 residues. Germline V gene data show CDR1 as WSHSY and CDR2 as SAAADI. V was pared by 1 base and J by 4 bases, with 14 bases between. The CDR3 DNA follows: TGCGCCAGCAGTGAGTATGACACAGGAGTTTACAATGAGCAGTTCTTC. This gives the protein CASSEYDTGVYNEQFF.